This TCR beta chain derives from a study of blood T cell repertoires in COVID-19. Profiled with immunoSEQ multiplex PCR; TCRdb holds only in-frame clones, not every one. The data show over 450,000 clones, with roughly nine tenths seen just once and around 8% held by the top ten. Germline V CDR1 and CDR2: SGHVS, FNYEAQ. CDR3 length: 14 amino acids. V gave up 5 bases and J gave up 7 bases; unmatched junction bases: 8. Sequenced: peripheral blood. This clonotype originated in a woman aged 45-65 years with COVID-19, enrolled during active disease. J is TRBJ2-1 and V is TRBV7-6; TRBD2 aligns across 7 bases. The CDR3 region has the DNA TGTGCCAGCAGCCTCAGCGGGGCGGGGAATGAGCAGTTCTTC. As protein: CASSLSGAGNEQFF.